This T cell receptor beta chain came from a study of Ad26.COV2.S vaccination and SARS-CoV-2 variants. Treatment indicated: about 20 received Ad26.COV2.S at low or high dose, single or two shots; several received placebo; per-sample allocation not given. The samples date from day 63 after the first vaccine or placebo injection. Boston provided a donor who was an adult aged 18-55 years. Vaccination employed an Ad26 vector expressing the Wuhan-strain SARS-CoV-2 spike. A note on this clone: The antigen is unknown.

V dropped 4 bases and J dropped 0 bases, with 10 bases sitting between them. Germline CDR1 is SGHRS and CDR2 is YFSETQ. This CDR3 has 14 amino acids. Study-wide results and caveats: Non-spike TCR breadth was similar in vaccine and placebo recipients. Substantial breadth was reportedly displayed by spike-specific CD8+ and CD4+ T cell responses after vaccination.

The assay was immunoSEQ multiplex PCR, and TCRdb's table has in-frame clones only and misses some. Of around 350,000 clones in the sample, approximately 85% were seen once. The sequence came from a person between 18 and 65 years old who received the Ad26.COV2.S COVID-19 vaccine or a placebo. The chain uses TRBV5-1 and TRBJ1-1; D perhaps matches TRBD1 (5 bases). The starting material was peripheral blood, obtained in a trial of Ad26.COV2.S vaccine versus placebo. As DNA, the CDR3 is TGCGCCAGCAGCCCCAGGGAAATGAACACTGAAGCTTTCTTT. Amino acids: CASSPREMNTEAFF.